These 20 T cell receptor beta chains originate from one sample sequenced in a study of T cells expressing NK-cell markers. TCRdb reprocessed the 5' RACE reads, with one entry per CDR3 protein and no DNA. The sample table includes a few hundred thousand distinct CDR3 sequences. Material: blood T cells: a sorted CD56 or NKG2C T cell subset, CD4+ or CD8+ T cells, or bulk PBMC T cells (not recorded which). The receptors were sampled from a man aged 18-75 years in good health.

This sequence joins TRBV2 and TRBJ1-5. CDR1 is SNHLY, CDR2 FYNNEI, per germline. The CDR3 consists of 15 residues. The CDR3 loop is CASSEAGGSYQPQHF.

V gene TRBV6-2 or TRBV6-3 combines with J gene TRBJ2-5; the TRBD2 assignment by TCRdb is unverifiable without DNA. The CDR3 has 11 amino acids. In germline, CDR1 is MNHEY, CDR2 SVGEGT. CDR3 protein: CASRGVETQYF.

The rearrangement joins TRBV21-1 to TRBJ2-1; TCRdb picks TRBD1, but there is no DNA to check that call. TRBV21-1 is assigned pseudogene status. This CDR3 spans 17 amino acids. The CDR3 region is CASSKGRDTRTYNEQFF.

V is TRBV2 and J is TRBJ2-7. The CDR3 is 12 residues long. CDR1 SNHLY and CDR2 FYNNEI come from the germline V gene. The CDR3: CASSVRFPEQYF.

This rearrangement joins TRBV20-1 to TRBJ2-3; with no DNA, the TCRdb D assignment of TRBD2 cannot be verified. CDR3 size: 12 residues. The germline gives CDR1 DFQATT, CDR2 SNEGSKA (reference sequence). The CDR3 is CSAREASNTQYF.

The V call is TRBV29-1, the J call TRBJ1-1; TCRdb returns TRBD1, unconfirmable since there is no DNA. Germline-derived CDR1 and CDR2 are SQVTM and ANQGSEA. The length of the CDR3 is 12 residues. CDR3 residues: CSAAGTGSGAFF.

V and J are TRBV5-4 and TRBJ2-1; TCRdb's D call, TRBD1, is unchecked because there is no DNA. Germline V gives CDR1 SGHNT, CDR2 YYREEE (reference sequence). This CDR3 region has 15 residues. This CDR3 is CASSLSWAGGSEQFF.

V usage is TRBV14 and J usage is TRBJ2-5; TCRdb's D gene call, TRBD1, goes unchecked for lack of DNA. Germline-derived CDR1 and CDR2 are SGHDN and FVKESK. This CDR3 region has 16 residues. This CDR3 reads CASSNNHGTAQETQYF.

The V and J genes are TRBV11-2 and TRBJ1-5. CDR1 SGHAT and CDR2 FQNNGV come from the germline V gene. The CDR3 is 13 residues long. CDR3 region: CASSRLRNQPQHF.

This rearrangement joins TRBV20-1 to TRBJ1-5; TCRdb designates TRBD1, a call that cannot be tested without DNA. The CDR3 length is 13 residues. In germline, CDR1 is DFQATT, CDR2 SNEGSKA (reference sequence). The CDR3 region is CSAPGGANQPQHF.

The rearrangement uses TRBV20-1 and TRBJ2-3; there is no DNA to check the TCRdb D call of TRBD1. The CDR3 sequence is 15 residues long. Germline-derived CDR1 and CDR2 are DFQATT and SNEGSKA (reference sequence). CDR3 loop: CSARLGQGKADTQYF.

The V and J genes are TRBV20-1 and TRBJ2-1. This CDR3 is built from 15 residues. Germline CDR1 is DFQATT and CDR2 is SNEGSKA (reference sequence). The CDR3 spells CSARRLESSYNEQFF.

The genes are TRBV12-3 or TRBV12-4 and TRBJ1-2. This CDR3 has 12 amino acids. The CDR3 loop is CASSLVTRLYTF.

The chain couples TRBV12-3 or TRBV12-4 to TRBJ2-6; TCRdb designates TRBD2, a call that cannot be tested without DNA. The CDR3 extends over 16 amino acids. This CDR3 is CASSFSPKAGANVLTF.

The chain is built from TRBV20-1 and TRBJ1-2. The CDR3 contains 16 residues. Germline CDR1 and CDR2: DFQATT and SNEGSKA (reference sequence). CDR3 in amino acids: CSARRFPLAVNYGYTF.

The chain is built from TRBV19 and TRBJ2-1; there is no DNA to check the TCRdb D call of TRBD2. The CDR3 length is 15 residues. Germline CDR1 reads LNHDA; CDR2 reads SQIVND (reference sequence). The CDR3 loop is CASTQPGLAYNEQFF.

The chain has TRBV5-6 and TRBJ2-7. Germline V gene sequence: CDR1 SGHDT, CDR2 YYEEEE. This CDR3 has 15 residues. This CDR3 is CASSLGRKVTYEQYF.

The chain recombines TRBV20-1 with TRBJ2-1; TCRdb's assignment of TRBD2 cannot be checked, as there is no DNA. The germline CDR1 and CDR2 sequences are DFQATT and SNEGSKA (reference sequence). This CDR3 contains 16 residues. This CDR3 reads CSARRKRLPLYNEQFF.

V is TRBV5-1 and J is TRBJ1-3; the D call of TRBD1 rests on TCRdb alone, since no DNA is present to check it. The CDR3 spans 15 residues. The germline CDR1 and CDR2 sequences are SGHRS and YFSETQ. The chain's CDR3 is CASRRDINSGNTIYF.

This chain links TRBV14 with TRBJ2-3; TCRdb calls TRBD2, which cannot be checked without DNA. The CDR3 loop spans 18 amino acids. Germline values: CDR1 SGHDN, CDR2 FVKESK. The CDR3 sequence: CASSQDLGSGRSTDTQYF.